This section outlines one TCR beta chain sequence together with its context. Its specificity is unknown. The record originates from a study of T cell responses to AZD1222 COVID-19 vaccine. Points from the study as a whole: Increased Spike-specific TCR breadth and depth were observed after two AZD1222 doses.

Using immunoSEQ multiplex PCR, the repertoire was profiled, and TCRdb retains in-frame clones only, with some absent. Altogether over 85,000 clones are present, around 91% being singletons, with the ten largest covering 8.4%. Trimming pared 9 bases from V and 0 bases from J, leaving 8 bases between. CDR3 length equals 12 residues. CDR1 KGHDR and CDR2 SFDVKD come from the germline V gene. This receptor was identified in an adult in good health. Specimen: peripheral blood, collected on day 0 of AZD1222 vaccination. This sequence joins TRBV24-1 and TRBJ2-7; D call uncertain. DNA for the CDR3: TGTGCCACCGGGGATGCCTCCTACGAGCAGTACTTC. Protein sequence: CATGDASYEQYF.